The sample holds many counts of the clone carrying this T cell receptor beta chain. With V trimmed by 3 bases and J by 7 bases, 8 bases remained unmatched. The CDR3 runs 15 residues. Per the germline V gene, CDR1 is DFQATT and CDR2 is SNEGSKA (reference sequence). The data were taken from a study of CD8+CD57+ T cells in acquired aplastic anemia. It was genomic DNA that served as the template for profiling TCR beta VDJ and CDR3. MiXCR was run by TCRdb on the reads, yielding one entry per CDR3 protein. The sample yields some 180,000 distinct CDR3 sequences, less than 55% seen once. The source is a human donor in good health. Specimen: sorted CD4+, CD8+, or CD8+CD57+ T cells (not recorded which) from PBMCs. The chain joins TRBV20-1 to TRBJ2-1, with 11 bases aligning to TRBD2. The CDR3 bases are TGCAGTGCTAGTCCCTTCACTAGCGGGAGTAATGAGCAGTTCTTC. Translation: CSASPFTSGSNEQFF.